The 26 T cell receptor beta chains reported below all come from one sample, sequenced in a study of early T cells in non-severe SARS-CoV-2 infection (dated by TCRdb to the early 2020s). Library preparation was by 5' RACE. These reads were obtained on a NextSeq 500. TCRdb passed the public sequencing reads through fastp at Q25 and MiXCR, retaining productive beta sequences. Each entry merges the rows of one CDR3 protein and shows their most common DNA and genes. For this sample the table gives roughly 32,000 distinct CDR3 sequences, of which roughly 6% were detected only once. Of the sample, 7.6% is held by the ten largest clones. Sequenced material: whole blood. The receptors derive from an adult who was a healthcare worker with PCR-confirmed SARS-CoV-2 infection or an uninfected control (not recorded which).

This chain links TRBV6-2 or TRBV6-3 with TRBJ2-2; 10 nucleotides agree with TRBD2. V shed 10 bases and J 1 base; nucleotides not matched to a gene: 9. Germline assignment: CDR1 MNHEY and CDR2 SVGEGT. This CDR3 is 16 amino acids long. CDR3 protein: CATATGTSVNTGELFF. As DNA, the CDR3 is TGTGCCACCGCCACTGGGACTAGCGTGAACACCGGGGAGCTGTTTTTT.

The rearrangement joins TRBV12-3 or TRBV12-4 to TRBJ2-2; D not certain. Trimming pared 6 bases from V and 4 bases from J, leaving 6 bases between. The CDR3 is made up of 12 amino acids. The CDR3 sequence is CASRNSTGELFF. In DNA, the CDR3 is TGTGCCAGCAGGAACAGCACCGGGGAGCTGTTTTTT.

This clonotype was seen a few times. The chain combines TRBV6-1 with TRBJ1-5; D uncertain. This CDR3 is built from 13 residues. Germline CDR1 MNHNS, CDR2 SASEGT. The V and J ends lost 8 bases and 1 base respectively, with 9 bases between them. CDR3 coding DNA: TGTGCCAGCCGACCGATAAGCAATCAGCCCCAGCATTTT. It specifies CASRPISNQPQHF.

Only a few counts were recorded for this clonotype. As DNA, the CDR3 is TGTGCCAGCTCGCCCGGGACAGGGGGCTGGGAGCAGTACTTC. It encodes CASSPGTGGWEQYF. J is TRBJ2-7 and V is TRBV18, with TRBD1 matching over 12 bases. Germline V gives CDR1 KGHSH, CDR2 LQKENI. The CDR3 spans 14 residues. V dropped 6 bases and J dropped 7; count of bases not matched to a gene: 7.

Sample share makes this clonotype medium-sized. This sequence joins TRBV27 and TRBJ2-2; 7 bases map to TRBD2. The CDR3 covers 12 residues. Germline V lookup: CDR1 MNHEY, CDR2 SMNVEV (reference sequence). V dropped 9 bases and J dropped 5; count of bases not matched to a gene: 3. The CDR3 spells CASMRGTGELFF. The CDR3 DNA sequence: TGTGCCAGTATGCGGGGGACCGGGGAGCTGTTTTTT.

This clonotype was detected many times. CDR3 in DNA: TGTGCCAGCAGTTTGCCTCCACAGGGGGGGGCCCAGCATTTT. This codes for CASSLPPQGGAQHF. The rearrangement links TRBV28 to TRBJ1-5, with TRBD1 matching over 8 bases. The germline gives CDR1 MDHEN, CDR2 SYDVKM. With V trimmed by 3 bases and J by 11 bases, 9 bases remained unmatched. CDR3 size: 14 residues. The full variable domain, rest sourced from reference TRBV28 and TRBJ1-5, is DVKVTQSSRYLVKRTGEKVFLECVQDMDHENMFWYRQDPGLGLRLIYFSYDVKMKEKGDIPEGYSVSREKKERFSLILESASTNQTSMYLCASSLPPQGGAQHFGDGTRLSIL.

This clonotype was observed many times. This chain connects TRBV7-6 to TRBJ1-1; D call uncertain. The CDR3 extends over 14 amino acids. From germline, CDR1 is SGHVS and CDR2 FNYEAQ. Trimming shortened V by 0 bases and J by 3 bases, and 8 bases separated the two germline ends. The CDR3 loop is CASSLAEIDTEAFF. CDR3 in DNA: TGTGCCAGCAGCTTAGCTGAGATCGACACTGAAGCTTTCTTT.

The chain combines TRBV7-3 with TRBJ2-3; D may be TRBD1 or TRBD2 (5 bases each). This CDR3 contains 14 residues. The ends were cut back, 5 bases at V and 0 bases at J, with 9 bases in the middle. Germline V gene data show CDR1 as SGHTA and CDR2 as FQGTGA. The CDR3 DNA reads as TGTGCCAGCAGCAACCGGGACAGCACAGATACGCAGTATTTT. The encoded protein is CASSNRDSTDTQYF.

At least ten counts were recorded for this clonotype. The J gene is TRBJ2-3, the V gene TRBV5-1; 8 bases line up with TRBD2. V shed 4 bases and J 4 bases; nucleotides not matched to a gene: 5. The V gene's germline CDR1 is SGHRS and CDR2 YFSETQ. The CDR3 is 14 residues long. CDR3 in amino acids: CASSLGLASDTQYF. The CDR3 DNA reads as TGCGCCAGCAGCCTCGGACTAGCCTCAGATACGCAGTATTTT.

This clonotype was seen repeatedly, ten times or more. V gene TRBV7-9 combines with J gene TRBJ2-7, with 14 nucleotides matching TRBD2. Germline V gene data show CDR1 as SEHNR and CDR2 as FQNEAQ (reference sequence). V gave up 5 bases and J gave up 0 bases; unmatched junction bases: 6. This CDR3 has 17 amino acids. DNA of the CDR3: TGTGCCAGCAGCCCAGGACTAGCGGGGGGACACTCCTACGAGCAGTACTTC. Its translation: CASSPGLAGGHSYEQYF.

This clonotype was seen repeatedly, ten times or more. This chain joins TRBV7-9 and TRBJ1-6; TRBD1 matches 7 bases. This CDR3 region has 15 residues. J lost 7 bases, V lost 4 bases, and 7 bases had no gene match. Germline CDR1 and CDR2: SEHNR and FQNEAQ (reference sequence). CDR3: CASSSQDRWNSPLHF. In nucleotides, the CDR3 is TGTGCCAGCAGCTCCCAGGACAGGTGGAATTCACCCCTCCACTTT.

This clonotype was seen repeatedly, ten times or more. This chain uses TRBV7-2 with TRBJ1-2; D unclear. The CDR3 consists of 14 residues. In germline, CDR1 is SGHTA, CDR2 FQGNSA. V gave up 2 bases and J gave up 7 bases, with 14 bases separating them. The CDR3, as DNA: TGTGCCAGCAGCTTAAGGGAGGTATCGTCTGGCTACACCTTC. Its translation is CASSLREVSSGYTF.

V usage is TRBV27 and J usage is TRBJ2-3, with a weak D call TRBD2 (6 bases). V was pared by 1 base and J by 4 bases, with 6 bases between. In germline, CDR1 is MNHEY, CDR2 SMNVEV (reference sequence). CDR3 length: 13 amino acids. The CDR3 DNA is TGTGCCAGCAGTTTATGGGGGGCAGATACGCAGTATTTT. It yields the protein CASSLWGADTQYF.

This clonotype was seen at least ten times. The chain carries TRBV6-6 and TRBJ2-7; 14 nucleotides agree with TRBD2. The CDR3 has 14 amino acids. In germline, CDR1 is MNHNY, CDR2 SVGAGI (reference sequence). The V segment lost 6 bases and the J segment 6 bases; nucleotides outside the gene matches: 4. CDR3 coding DNA: TGTGCCAGCAGGGATGGACTAGCGGGGGGCGAGCAGTACTTC. Its protein is CASRDGLAGGEQYF.

This clonotype has more than one count but fewer than ten. The rearrangement links TRBV25-1 to TRBJ1-1; 7 nucleotides agree with TRBD1. The V gene end was trimmed by 11 bases and the J gene end by 4 bases; junction bases not matched to a gene: 7. Germline V gene lookup returns CDR1 MGHDK and CDR2 SYGVNS. The CDR3 spans 12 residues. In nucleotides, the CDR3 is TGTGCCGCTCAGACAGGGATCACTGAAGCTTTCTTT. This codes for CAAQTGITEAFF.

This clonotype was observed many times. This rearrangement joins TRBV28 to TRBJ2-1; 14 nucleotides line up with TRBD2. This CDR3 is built from 17 residues. With 6 bases clipped from V and 7 bases from J, the junction kept 11 bases outside the gene matches. CDR1 MDHEN and CDR2 SYDVKM come from the germline V gene. CDR3 residues: CASRRLAGGRLGNEQFF. CDR3 DNA: TGTGCCAGCAGGAGACTAGCGGGGGGGCGCCTCGGAAATGAGCAGTTCTTC.

This clonotype was seen ten or more times. The genes are TRBV27 and TRBJ2-7, with 7 bases lining up with TRBD1. Germline CDR1 and CDR2: MNHEY and SMNVEV (reference sequence). Germline trimming cut 5 bases from V and 0 bases from J; bases unmatched to any gene: 7. This CDR3 has 15 amino acids. CDR3 sequence (DNA): TGTGCCAGCAGTCGCCTGGGACAGAGCTCCTACGAGCAGTACTTC. It specifies CASSRLGQSSYEQYF.

This chain connects TRBV19 to TRBJ2-1; TRBD2 agrees at 7 bases. V lost 5 bases, J lost 5 bases, and 9 bases stayed unmatched. The germline V gene encodes CDR1 LNHDA and CDR2 SQIVND (reference sequence). The CDR3 length is 15 residues. CDR3 nucleotides: TGTGCCAGTAGTGTACTCGGGGGGTACAACAATGAGCAGTTCTTC. Its translation: CASSVLGGYNNEQFF.

This clonotype was found many times. The V call is TRBV6-4, the J call TRBJ2-3; 10 bases map to TRBD2. J lost 4 bases, V lost 2 bases, and 0 bases had no gene match. CDR3 length: 14 amino acids. Germline CDR1 reads MRHNA; CDR2 reads SNTAGT. The CDR3 coding sequence is TGTGCCAGCAGTGACAGCGGGGGGGCAGATACGCAGTATTTT. Translating gives CASSDSGGADTQYF.

CDR3 in DNA: TGTGCCAGCTCACCACGGGGGCTCAATCAGCCCCAGCATTTT. Translation: CASSPRGLNQPQHF. The rearrangement uses TRBV18 and TRBJ1-5; possibly TRBD1 for D (6 bases). V lost 1 base to trimming and J lost 3 bases, with 7 bases between them. The germline gives CDR1 KGHSH, CDR2 LQKENI. This CDR3 is 14 amino acids long.

In this sample, this clonotype turned up a few times. The chain recombines TRBV10-3 with TRBJ2-7; D uncertain. Germline CDR1 and CDR2: ENHRY and SYGVKD. V lost 3 bases, J lost 0 bases, and 6 bases lay in between. The CDR3 extends over 13 amino acids. The CDR3 reads CAISEGHSYEQYF. DNA for the CDR3: TGTGCCATCAGTGAAGGGCACTCCTACGAGCAGTACTTC.

The V gene is TRBV27, the J gene TRBJ2-2; TRBD2 matches at 10 bases. This CDR3 is built from 15 residues. The J segment lost 7 bases and the V segment lost 2 bases, leaving 4 bases of the junction unmatched. CDR1 is MNHEY, CDR2 SMNVEV, per germline (reference sequence). This chain's CDR3 is CASSLSGGASGELFF. CDR3 sequence (DNA): TGTGCCAGCAGTTTAAGCGGGGGGGCTAGCGGGGAGCTGTTTTTT.

This clonotype was recorded many times. The CDR3 DNA follows: TGTGCCAGCAAACGGACAGGGGGCGGATTCGATAATCAGCCCCAGCATTTT. Translating it yields CASKRTGGGFDNQPQHF. V is TRBV6-1 and J is TRBJ1-5, with 11 bases that match TRBD1. J gave up 4 bases and V 7 bases, and 12 bases lay outside the gene matches. The germline gives CDR1 MNHNS, CDR2 SASEGT. The CDR3 length is 17 residues.

This clonotype was seen only a few times. The chain recombines TRBV7-6 with TRBJ2-1; maybe TRBD1 (5 bases). This CDR3 has 14 amino acids. V dropped 3 bases and J dropped 12 bases, with 18 bases sitting between them. Per the germline V gene, CDR1 is SGHVS and CDR2 is FNYEAQ. CDR3 DNA: TGTGCCAGCAGCTTGAGTGGTAGGGGATTTGGGCAGTTCTTC. As protein: CASSLSGRGFGQFF.

There are many counts of this clonotype. This rearrangement joins TRBV2 to TRBJ2-7; 7 nucleotides align to TRBD1. The CDR3 is made up of 14 amino acids. With 7 bases clipped from V and 0 bases from J, the junction kept 6 bases outside the gene matches. Germline CDR1 and CDR2: SNHLY and FYNNEI. CDR3 amino acids: CASNNRDSSYEQYF. CDR3 DNA: TGTGCCAGCAACAACCGGGACAGCTCCTACGAGCAGTACTTC.

There are many counts of this clonotype. The chain links TRBV19 to TRBJ2-2; D gene unclear. Germline V gene data show CDR1 as LNHDA and CDR2 as SQIVND (reference sequence). The CDR3 is 14 amino acids. V lost 6 bases and J lost 4, with 12 bases in between. In DNA form, the CDR3 reads TGTGCCAGTAGGATCGACGGTCCCACCGGGGAGCTGTTTTTT. The encoded protein is CASRIDGPTGELFF.